Many counts were recorded for the clone carrying this T cell receptor (beta chain). The antigen is not known. CD4+CD25+CD127- Tregs, CD4+CD25- non-Tregs, CD4 and CD8 cells were sorted. These data are taken from a study of Tregs in tolerant kidney transplant recipients. Findings of the study overall: Expanding Tregs on activated donor B cells appeared to best identify donor-specific TCRbeta clones. Antigen-driven expansion was suggested because donor-specific Tregs expanded more than all Tregs in tolerant patients. For some patients, primers changed over time, blocking nucleotide-level comparison.

Produced via immunoSEQ multiplex PCR; TCRdb's table is partial and in-frame only. The sample holds 100,000 to 120,000 clones, nearly 90% seen once. The V gene's germline CDR1 is SGHRS and CDR2 YFSETQ. The CDR3 spans 13 residues. Trimming stripped 2 bases from V and 2 bases from J, with 8 bases between. This specimen consisted of CD4+ T cells from blood, obtained before the transplant. This receptor was identified in a human donor who received a combined kidney and bone marrow transplant. This chain links TRBV5-1 with TRBJ2-7; tentative D call: TRBD1 (5 bases). DNA for the CDR3: TGCGCCAGCAGCTTTGGACAACCCTACGAGCAGTACTTC. This codes for CASSFGQPYEQYF.